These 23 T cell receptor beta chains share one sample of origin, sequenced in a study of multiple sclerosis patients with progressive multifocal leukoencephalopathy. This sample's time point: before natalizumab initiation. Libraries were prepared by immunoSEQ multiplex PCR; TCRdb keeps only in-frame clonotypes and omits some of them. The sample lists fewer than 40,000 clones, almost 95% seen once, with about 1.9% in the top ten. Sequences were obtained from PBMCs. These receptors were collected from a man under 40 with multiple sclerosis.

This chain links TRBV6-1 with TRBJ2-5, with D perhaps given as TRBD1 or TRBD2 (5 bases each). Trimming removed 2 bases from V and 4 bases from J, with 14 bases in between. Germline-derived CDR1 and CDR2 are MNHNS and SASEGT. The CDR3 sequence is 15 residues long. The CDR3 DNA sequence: TGTGCCAGCAGTGAAATGGCAGGGACCCCAGAGACCCAGTACTTC. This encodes CASSEMAGTPETQYF.

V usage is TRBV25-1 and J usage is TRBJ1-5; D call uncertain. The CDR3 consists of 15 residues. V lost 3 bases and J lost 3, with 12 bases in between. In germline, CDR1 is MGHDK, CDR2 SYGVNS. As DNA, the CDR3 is TGTGCCAGCAGTGACACCCGATCACTCAATCAGCCCCAGCATTTT. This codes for CASSDTRSLNQPQHF.

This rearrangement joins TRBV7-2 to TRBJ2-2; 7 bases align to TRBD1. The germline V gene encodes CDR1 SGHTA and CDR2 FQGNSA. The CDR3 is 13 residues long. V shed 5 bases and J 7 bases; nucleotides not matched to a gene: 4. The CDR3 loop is CASSQNRGGELFF. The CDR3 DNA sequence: TGTGCCAGCAGCCAGAACAGGGGCGGGGAGCTGTTTTTT.

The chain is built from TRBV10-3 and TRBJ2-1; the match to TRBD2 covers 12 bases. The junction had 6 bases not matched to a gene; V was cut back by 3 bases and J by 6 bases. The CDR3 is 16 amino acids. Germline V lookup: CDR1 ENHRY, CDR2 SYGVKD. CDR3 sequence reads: CAISEGTSGFTNEQFF. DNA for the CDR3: TGTGCCATCAGTGAAGGGACTAGCGGGTTTACCAATGAGCAGTTCTTC.

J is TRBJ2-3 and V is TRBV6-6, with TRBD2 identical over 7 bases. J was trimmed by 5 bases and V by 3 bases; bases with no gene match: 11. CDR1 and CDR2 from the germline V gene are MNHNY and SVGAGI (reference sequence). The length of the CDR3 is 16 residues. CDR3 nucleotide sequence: TGTGCCAGCAGTTATTTAGCGGGCGAGGTTGTAGATACGCAGTATTTT. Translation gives CASSYLAGEVVDTQYF.

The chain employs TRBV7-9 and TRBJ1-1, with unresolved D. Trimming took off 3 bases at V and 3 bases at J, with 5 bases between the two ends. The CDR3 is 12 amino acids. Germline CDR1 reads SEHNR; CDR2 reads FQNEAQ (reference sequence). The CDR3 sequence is CASSLSHTEAFF. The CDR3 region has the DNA TGTGCCAGCAGCTTGAGTCACACTGAAGCTTTCTTT.

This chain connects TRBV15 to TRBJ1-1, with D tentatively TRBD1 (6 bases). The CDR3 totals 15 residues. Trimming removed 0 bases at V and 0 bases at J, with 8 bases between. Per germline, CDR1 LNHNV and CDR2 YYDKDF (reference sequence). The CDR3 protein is CATSRDTGLNTEAFF. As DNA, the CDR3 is TGTGCCACCAGCAGAGATACAGGGTTGAACACTGAAGCTTTCTTT.

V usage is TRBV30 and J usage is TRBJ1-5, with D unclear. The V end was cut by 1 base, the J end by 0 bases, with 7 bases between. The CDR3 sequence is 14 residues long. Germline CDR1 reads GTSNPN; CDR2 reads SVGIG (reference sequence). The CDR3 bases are TGTGCCTGGAGTGGGCGGCTTAGCAATCAGCCCCAGCATTTT. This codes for CAWSGRLSNQPQHF.

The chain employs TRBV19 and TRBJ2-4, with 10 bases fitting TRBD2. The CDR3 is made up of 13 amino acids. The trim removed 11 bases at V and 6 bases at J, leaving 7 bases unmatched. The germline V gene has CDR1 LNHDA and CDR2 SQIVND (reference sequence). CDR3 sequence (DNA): TGTGCCTCTAGCGGGAGCAAGGGAAACATTCAGTACTTC. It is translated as CASSGSKGNIQYF.

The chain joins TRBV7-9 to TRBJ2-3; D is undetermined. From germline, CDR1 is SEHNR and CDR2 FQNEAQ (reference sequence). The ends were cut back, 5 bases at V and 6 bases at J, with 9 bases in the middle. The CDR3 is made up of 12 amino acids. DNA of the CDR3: TGTGCCAGCAGCCCCCCCTTGGATACGCAGTATTTT. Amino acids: CASSPPLDTQYF.

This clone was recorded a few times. In DNA form, the CDR3 reads TGTGCCAGTAGTTTCCTACCTTCGGTTTCCTACGAGCAGTACTTC. Amino acid sequence: CASSFLPSVSYEQYF. The chain has TRBV19 and TRBJ2-7; D uncertain. Between the trimmed V and J ends, which lost 5 bases and 1 base, there was a span of 15 bases. This CDR3 has 15 amino acids. CDR1 and CDR2 from the germline V gene are LNHDA and SQIVND (reference sequence).

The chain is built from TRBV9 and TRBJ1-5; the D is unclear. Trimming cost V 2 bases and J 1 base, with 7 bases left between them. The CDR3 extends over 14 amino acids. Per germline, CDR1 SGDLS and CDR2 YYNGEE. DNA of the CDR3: TGTGCCAGCAGCGTTGACGGCAGCAATCAGCCCCAGCATTTT. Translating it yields CASSVDGSNQPQHF.

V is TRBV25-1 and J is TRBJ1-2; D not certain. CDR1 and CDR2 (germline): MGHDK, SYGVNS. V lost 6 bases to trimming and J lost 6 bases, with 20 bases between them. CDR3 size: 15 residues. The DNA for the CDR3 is TGTGCCAGCAGGCATTCTCGGCGACAAAATGATGGCTACACCTTC. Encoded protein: CASRHSRRQNDGYTF.

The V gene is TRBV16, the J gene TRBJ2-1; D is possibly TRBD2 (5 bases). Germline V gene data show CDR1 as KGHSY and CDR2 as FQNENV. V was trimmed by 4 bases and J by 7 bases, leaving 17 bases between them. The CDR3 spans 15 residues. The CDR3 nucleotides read TGTGCCAGCAGCCCACGGGGAAACTCGGGGAATGAGCAGTTCTTC. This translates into CASSPRGNSGNEQFF.

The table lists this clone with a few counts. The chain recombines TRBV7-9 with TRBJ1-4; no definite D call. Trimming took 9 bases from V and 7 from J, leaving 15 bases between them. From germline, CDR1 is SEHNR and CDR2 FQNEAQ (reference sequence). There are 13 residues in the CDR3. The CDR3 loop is CASGRSQGEKLFF. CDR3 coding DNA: TGTGCCAGTGGGCGGAGTCAAGGTGAAAAACTGTTTTTT.

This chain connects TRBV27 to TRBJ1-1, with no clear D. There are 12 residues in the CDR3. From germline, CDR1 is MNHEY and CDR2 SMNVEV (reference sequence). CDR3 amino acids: CATRRPNTEAFF. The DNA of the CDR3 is TGTGCTACCCGGCGGCCAAACACTGAAGCTTTCTTT.

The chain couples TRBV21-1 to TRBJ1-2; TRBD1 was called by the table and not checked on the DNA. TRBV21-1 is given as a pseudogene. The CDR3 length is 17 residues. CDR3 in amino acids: CASSKSRIVRQVYGYTF. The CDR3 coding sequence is TGTGCCAGCAGCAAAAGTCGTATAGTTCGACAGGTCTATGGCTACACCTTC.

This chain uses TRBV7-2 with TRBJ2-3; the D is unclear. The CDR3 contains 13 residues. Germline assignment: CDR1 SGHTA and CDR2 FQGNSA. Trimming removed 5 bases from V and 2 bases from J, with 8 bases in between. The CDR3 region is CASSLSYTDTQYF. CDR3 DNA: TGTGCCAGCAGCCTCTCATACACAGATACGCAGTATTTT.

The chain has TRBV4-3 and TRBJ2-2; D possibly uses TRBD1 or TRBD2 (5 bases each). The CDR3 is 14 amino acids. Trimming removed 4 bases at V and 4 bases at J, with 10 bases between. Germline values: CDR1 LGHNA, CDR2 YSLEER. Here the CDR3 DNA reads TGCGCCAGCAGCCCGGGACCGATCACCGGGGAGCTGTTTTTT. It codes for CASSPGPITGELFF.

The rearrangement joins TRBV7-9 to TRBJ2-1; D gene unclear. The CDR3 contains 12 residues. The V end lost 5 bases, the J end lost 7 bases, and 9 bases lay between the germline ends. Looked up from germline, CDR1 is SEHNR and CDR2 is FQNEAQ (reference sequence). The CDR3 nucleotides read TGTGCCAGCAGCCGCGAATGGAATGAGCAGTTCTTC. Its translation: CASSREWNEQFF.

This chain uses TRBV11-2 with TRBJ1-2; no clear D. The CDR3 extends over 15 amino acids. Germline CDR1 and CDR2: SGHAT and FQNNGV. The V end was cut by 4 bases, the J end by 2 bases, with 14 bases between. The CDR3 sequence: CASSSLLARNYGYTF. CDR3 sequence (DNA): TGTGCCAGCAGCTCCCTGTTGGCGAGGAACTATGGCTACACCTTC.

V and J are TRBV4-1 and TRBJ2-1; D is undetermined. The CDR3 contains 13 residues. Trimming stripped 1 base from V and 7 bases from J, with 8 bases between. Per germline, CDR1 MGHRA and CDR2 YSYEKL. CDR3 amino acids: CASSQGPVNEQFF. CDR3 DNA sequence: TGCGCCAGCAGCCAAGGGCCCGTGAATGAGCAGTTCTTC.

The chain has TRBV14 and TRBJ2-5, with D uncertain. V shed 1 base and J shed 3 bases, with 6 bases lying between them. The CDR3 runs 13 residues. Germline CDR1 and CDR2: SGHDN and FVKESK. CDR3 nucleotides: TGTGCCAGCAGCCAAGTCAGCAAAGAGACCCAGTACTTC. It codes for CASSQVSKETQYF.